Below are 9 T cell receptor beta chains sequenced from a single sample in a study of T-cell memory formation after mild COVID-19. TCRdb reanalysed the 5' RACE reads using MiXCR and keeps one entry per CDR3 protein. The data hold roughly 220,000 distinct CDR3 sequences, with around 8.8% observed a single time. The sequencing input was PBMCs or a T cell subset sorted from them (not recorded which). The receptor source for this set is a man between 18 and 29 years old who had mild COVID-19 (a few samples of this study predate the infection). Cell type and time point are not known.

This clonotype appeared many times. The chain carries TRBV7-2 and TRBJ1-3, with D possibly being TRBD1 (6 bases). The CDR3 consists of 21 residues. The germline V and J ends were trimmed by 1 base and 4 bases, with 29 bases remaining between them. The V gene's germline CDR1 is SGHTA and CDR2 FQGNSA. The CDR3 sequence is CASSLVDLLWDTDVSGNTIYF. The CDR3 nucleotides are TGTGCCAGCAGCTTAGTGGATCTCCTGTGGGACACCGATGTTTCAGGAAACACCATATATTTT.

The genes are TRBV7-2 and TRBJ1-1; D remains ambiguous. Trimming shortened V by 1 base and J by 3 bases, and 6 bases separated the two germline ends. CDR3 size: 13 residues. Germline loops: CDR1 SGHTA, CDR2 FQGNSA. The CDR3 reads CASSLVWDTEAFF. The CDR3, as DNA: TGTGCCAGCAGCTTAGTCTGGGACACTGAAGCTTTCTTT.

This clonotype has a handful of counts. V usage is TRBV5-1 and J usage is TRBJ1-4; unclear D gene. Germline CDR1 SGHRS, CDR2 YFSETQ. The CDR3 consists of 16 residues. V dropped 4 bases and J dropped 4 bases, with 17 bases sitting between them. CDR3 nucleotides: TGCGCCAGCAGCGTGGGGTCGGCAGAAAATAATGAAAAACTGTTTTTT. Encoded protein: CASSVGSAENNEKLFF. Filled out from reference TRBV5-1 and TRBJ1-4, the complete variable domain reads KAGVTQTPRYLIKTRGQQVTLSCSPISGHRSVSWYQQTPGQGLQFLFEYFSETQRNKGNFPGRFSGRQFSNSRSEMNVSTLELGDSALYLCASSVGSAENNEKLFFGSGTQLSVL.

This clonotype has more than one count but fewer than ten. This chain links TRBV5-1 with TRBJ2-3; D is perhaps TRBD1 (6 bases). V was shortened by 0 bases and J by 1 base, with 9 bases between the two germline ends. Germline CDR1 reads SGHRS; CDR2 reads YFSETQ. The CDR3 is 15 residues long. In DNA form, the CDR3 reads TGCGCCAGCAGCTTGGCGGCAGGGGGCACAGATACGCAGTATTTT. Translated: CASSLAAGGTDTQYF.

In its sample, this clonotype was seen a few times. The chain carries TRBV5-1 and TRBJ2-2, with D possibly matching TRBD2 (6 bases). The CDR3 extends over 15 amino acids. The germline V gene encodes CDR1 SGHRS and CDR2 YFSETQ. V was cut by 7 bases and J by 1 base, with 14 bases left in between. CDR3 protein: CASRAGRRNTGELFF. The CDR3 DNA sequence: TGCGCCAGCCGCGCGGGACGGAGGAACACCGGGGAGCTGTTTTTT. Using reference TRBV5-1 and TRBJ2-2 for the parts outside the CDR3, the full variable domain is KAGVTQTPRYLIKTRGQQVTLSCSPISGHRSVSWYQQTPGQGLQFLFEYFSETQRNKGNFPGRFSGRQFSNSRSEMNVSTLELGDSALYLCASRAGRRNTGELFFGEGSRLTVL.

The table lists this clonotype with many counts. The V call is TRBV4-2, the J call TRBJ1-4, with D hard to call. The V gene lost 2 bases and the J gene lost 8 bases, with 12 bases spanning the gap. The CDR3 runs to 14 residues. In germline, CDR1 is LGHNA, CDR2 YNFKEQ. CDR3 sequence (DNA): TGTGCCAGCAGCCAACCCCAGGCCCCCGAAAAACTGTTTTTT. This translates into CASSQPQAPEKLFF.

As regards this clonotype: A much larger clone differs from this one at a single base, so this may be a read error. The chain joins TRBV12-3 or TRBV12-4 to TRBJ2-3; D is undetermined. V lost 4 bases, J lost 12 bases, and 14 bases lay in between. The CDR3 covers 12 residues. CDR3 nucleotides: TGTGCCAGCAGTTCCCTGTTCTTAGCACAGTATTTT. As protein: CASSSLFLAQYF.

Remarks on this clonotype: Since a much larger clone is just one base distant, this may be a read error. DNA for the CDR3: TGTGCCAGCAGCCCGGTGGGGCAGGCGCCCGGAAACACCATATATTTT. It specifies CASSPVGQAPGNTIYF. J is TRBJ1-3 and V is TRBV5-5, with a tentative D call TRBD1 (5 bases). The length of the CDR3 is 16 residues. CDR1 SGHKS and CDR2 YYEKEE come from the germline V gene (reference sequence). Trimming removed 4 bases at V and 4 bases at J, with 18 bases between.

V is TRBV11-2 and J is TRBJ2-1, with D perhaps matching TRBD2 (5 bases). Germline V lookup: CDR1 SGHAT, CDR2 FQNNGV. Trimming took 0 bases from V and 6 from J, leaving 15 bases between them. The CDR3 totals 16 residues. The CDR3 DNA follows: TGTGCCAGCAGCTTAGACTCCCTGTCTAGCCGCAATGAGCAGTTCTTC. It codes for CASSLDSLSSRNEQFF.